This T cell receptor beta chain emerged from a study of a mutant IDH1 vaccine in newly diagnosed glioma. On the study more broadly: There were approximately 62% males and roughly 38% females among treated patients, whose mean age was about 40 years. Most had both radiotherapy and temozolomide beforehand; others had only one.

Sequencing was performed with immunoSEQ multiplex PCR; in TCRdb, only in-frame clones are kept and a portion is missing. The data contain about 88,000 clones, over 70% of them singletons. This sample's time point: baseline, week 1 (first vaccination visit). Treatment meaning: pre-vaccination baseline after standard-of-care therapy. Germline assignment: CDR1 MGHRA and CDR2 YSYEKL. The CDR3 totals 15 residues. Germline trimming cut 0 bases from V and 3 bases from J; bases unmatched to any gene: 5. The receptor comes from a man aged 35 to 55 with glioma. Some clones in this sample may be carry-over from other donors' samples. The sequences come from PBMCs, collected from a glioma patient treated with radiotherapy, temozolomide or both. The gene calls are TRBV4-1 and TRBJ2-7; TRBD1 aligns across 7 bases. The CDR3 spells CASSQERDSDYEQYF. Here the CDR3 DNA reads TGCGCCAGCAGCCAAGAAAGGGACAGCGACTACGAGCAGTACTTC.